This TCR beta chain stems from a study of T cell repertoires in cytomegalovirus infection. Across the study: The public TCR beta signatures pointed to both CMV infection and matching HLA type.

The CDR3 is 16 residues long. V lost 4 bases to trimming and J lost 4 bases; unmatched junction nucleotides: 11. Germline V gives CDR1 LGHDT, CDR2 YNNKEL (reference sequence). Study observations and caveats: Carriage of CMV together with the relevant HLA was identifiable through cumulative public TCR beta family frequency. Dominant in the ex vivo response were TCR beta clonotypes restricted by HLA-C and specific for CMV.

This clonotype turned up a few times. The antigen is unknown. TCRdb fed the reads into MiXCR, producing one record per CDR3 protein. The sample shows about 310,000 distinct CDR3 sequences, roughly 15% of them seen only once. This TCR was recovered from a human donor in good health (CMV status not recorded). Some clones in this sample may be carry-over from other donors' samples. The sample taken for sequencing was PBMCs. This chain connects TRBV3-1 to TRBJ2-7; 9 bases map to TRBD1. The CDR3: CASSPIQGADGYEQYF. In nucleotides, the CDR3 is TGTGCCAGCAGCCCGATACAGGGGGCTGACGGTTACGAGCAGTACTTC.